The TCR beta chain described here comes from a study of PD-L1 blockade in urothelial cancer (dated by TCRdb to the late 2010s). The study in broad terms: All patients started therapy around 2014 and received atezolizumab 1,200 mg intravenously every 3 weeks. About 85% of the roughly 29 patients were identified as males with urothelial cancer of bladder origin, and a prior smoking history was reported by 18 of 29 patients. An ECOG performance status of 0 or 1 was recorded for the patients, and 0 to 3 prior chemotherapy regimens had been received by the patients. Blood samples were analyzed at 3 weeks after treatment start (second dose) and at 6 weeks after treatment start. Blood samples yielded a median of roughly 140,000 T cells and 65,000 to 95,000 unique TCRs, with median clonality about 0.08. The study was an exploratory multi-omic analysis of somatic, immune and clinical correlates of response to PD-L1 blockade with atezolizumab in urothelial cancer. Pretreatment tumor samples, along with matched peripheral blood collected serially before and after atezolizumab treatment, underwent TCR sequencing. Durable clinical benefit was defined as a progression-free survival longer than 6 months, and TCR features were additionally tested against progression-free survival and overall survival. In the same patients, whole exome sequencing and RNA sequencing of pretreatment tumors were performed in addition to TCR sequencing. Durable clinical benefit was achieved by nine patients but not by the remaining 20. Pretreatment blood TCR-seq was available for twenty-nine patients, at least one posttreatment blood collection was obtained for 25 or so patients, and tumor TCR-seq was available for 25 or so patients. Study-level results and caveats: Because of the small sample size (n ≈ 30) and the many exploratory analyses performed, the results are intended to be regarded as hypothesis-generating. Improved progression-free and overall survival was associated with having pretreatment peripheral blood TCR clonality below the median. Among patients with durable benefit, tumor-associated TCR clones showed greater expansion in peripheral blood 3 weeks after treatment started (n of about 20, p = 0.022).

With respect to this clone: The target of this receptor is not known. Base qualities are missing; no much larger clone stands one base away.

V loses 8 bases, J loses 8 bases, and the germline ends lie 12 bases apart. The CDR3 numbers 12 residues from cysteine through phenylalanine. Just the 36-base CDR3 DNA is kept, in frame starting at base 1. The germline V gene specifies SGHDN as CDR1 and FVKESK as CDR2. In the paper's terms, the time point label means: peripheral blood 6 weeks after treatment start. The cohort included about 27 patients with locally advanced or metastatic urothelial carcinoma who were treated at Memorial Sloan Kettering on a trial protocol. Peripheral blood mononuclear cells were collected pretreatment and during treatment, with between 1 and 8 total time points obtained per patient. The Qiagen DNeasy Blood extraction kit was used to purify genomic DNA from total PBMCs and tumor samples. PBMCs were collected pretreatment and during treatment, and were isolated and stored as previously described. Synthetic TCR analog templates were spiked into each PCR to estimate absolute template abundance from read counts. The immunoSEQ assay was used to amplify TCRbeta CDR3 regions from genomic DNA with bias-controlled V and J gene primers. Sequencing of rearranged TCRbeta segments was performed at approximately 20X coverage. On the authors' methods: Sequencing errors were corrected by clustering, and CDR3s were annotated against IMGT so that V, D and J genes could be assigned. Out-of-frame and stop-codon sequences were excluded, and only productive TCRbeta rearrangements were used in downstream analyses. To compute clonality, Shannon entropy was normalized by the log of the number of unique productive sequences and then subtracted from one. Fisher's exact test with Benjamini-Hochberg correction, at a threshold of adjusted p below 0.01, was used to find clones that differed between time points or between blood and tumor. TCRdb took this table from immuneACCESS and kept in-frame rearrangements with V and J called. Such tables lack part of the clones; where checked against another copy, unresolved V genes explain under half of the gap, and the rest is unexplained. D and trimming were read from the DNA, whereas the V and J calls and clone size are those reported in that table. The sample yields about 50,000 clones; roughly 86% were counted once. Clones ranked in the top ten supply around 9.3% of the sample.

This chain is built from TRBV14 and TRBJ1-4; the D gene is unclear. Material: PBMCs, obtained around atezolizumab (anti-PD-L1) treatment. This receptor was identified in a man aged 55 to 69 with urothelial cancer. CDR3 sequence: CASSYTGEKLFF. The sequenced DNA: TGTGCCAGCTCTTATACGGGGGAAAAACTGTTTTTT. Where the CDR3 stops, the reference TRBV14 and TRBJ1-4 genes take over; the full variable domain is EAGVTQFPSHSVIEKGQTVTLRCDPISGHDNLYWYRRVMGKEIKFLLHFVKESKQDESGMPNNRFLAERTGGTYSTLKVQPAELEDSGVYFCASSYTGEKLFFGSGTQLSVL.